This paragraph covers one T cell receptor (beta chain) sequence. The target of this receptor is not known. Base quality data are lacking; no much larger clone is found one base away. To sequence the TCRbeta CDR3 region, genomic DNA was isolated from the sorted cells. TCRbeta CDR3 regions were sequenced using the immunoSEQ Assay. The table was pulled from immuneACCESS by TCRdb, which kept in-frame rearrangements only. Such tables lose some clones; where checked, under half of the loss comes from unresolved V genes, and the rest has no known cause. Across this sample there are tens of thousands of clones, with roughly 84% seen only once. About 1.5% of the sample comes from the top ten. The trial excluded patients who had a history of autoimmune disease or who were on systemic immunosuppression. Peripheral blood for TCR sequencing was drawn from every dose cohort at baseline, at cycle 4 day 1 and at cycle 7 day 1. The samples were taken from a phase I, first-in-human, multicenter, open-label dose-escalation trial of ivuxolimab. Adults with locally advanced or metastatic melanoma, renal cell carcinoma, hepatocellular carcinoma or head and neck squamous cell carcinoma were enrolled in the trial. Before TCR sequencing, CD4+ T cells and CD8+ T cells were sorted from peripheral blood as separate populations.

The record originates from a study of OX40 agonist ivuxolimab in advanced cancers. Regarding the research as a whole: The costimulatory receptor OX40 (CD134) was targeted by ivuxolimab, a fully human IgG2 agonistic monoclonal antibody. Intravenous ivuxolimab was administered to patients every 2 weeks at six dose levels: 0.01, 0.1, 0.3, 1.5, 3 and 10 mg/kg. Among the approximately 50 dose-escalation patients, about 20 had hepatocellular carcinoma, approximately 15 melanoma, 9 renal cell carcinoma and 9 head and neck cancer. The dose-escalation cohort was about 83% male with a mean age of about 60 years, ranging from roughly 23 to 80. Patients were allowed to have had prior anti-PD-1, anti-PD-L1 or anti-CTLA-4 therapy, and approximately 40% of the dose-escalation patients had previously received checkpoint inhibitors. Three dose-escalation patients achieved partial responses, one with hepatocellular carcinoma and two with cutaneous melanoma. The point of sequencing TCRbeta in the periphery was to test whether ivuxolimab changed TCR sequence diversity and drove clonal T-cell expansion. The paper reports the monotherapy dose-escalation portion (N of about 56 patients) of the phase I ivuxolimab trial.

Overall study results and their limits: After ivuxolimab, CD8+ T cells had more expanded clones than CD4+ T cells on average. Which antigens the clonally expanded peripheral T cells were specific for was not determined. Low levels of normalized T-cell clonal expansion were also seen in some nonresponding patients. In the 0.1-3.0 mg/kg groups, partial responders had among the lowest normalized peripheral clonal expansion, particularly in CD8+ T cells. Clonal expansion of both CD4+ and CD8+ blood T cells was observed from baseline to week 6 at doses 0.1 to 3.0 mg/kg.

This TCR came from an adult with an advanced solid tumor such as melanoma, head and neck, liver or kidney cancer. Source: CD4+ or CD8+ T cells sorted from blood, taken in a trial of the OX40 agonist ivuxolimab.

The CDR3: CASSPPGLAGANNEQFF. Here is the DNA: TGCGCCAGCAGCCCCCCGGGACTAGCGGGGGCGAACAATGAGCAGTTCTTC. The chain uses TRBV5-1 and TRBJ2-1, and 14 bases in between align with TRBD2. CDR1 and CDR2, looked up from the germline V gene, are SGHRS and YFSETQ. The CDR3 goes from the cysteine to the phenylalanine over 17 residues. Just the 51-base CDR3 DNA is kept, in frame starting at base 1. The germline V end is reduced by 4 bases and the J end by 5 bases; junction bases left unmatched: 8.